This record looks at one T cell receptor (beta chain) sequence and its context. The antigen is not known. PCR was performed a second time for roughly 6 to 12 cycles using a sample-barcoded 5' primer and a J-beta primer mix. TCRdb called the 5' RACE reads again in MiXCR, with one record for every CDR3 protein. The sample consists of over a million distinct CDR3 sequences, approximately 59% of them appearing once. In germline, CDR1 is MGHRA, CDR2 YSYEKL. V lost 0 bases and J lost 5; bases outside the gene matches: 11. The CDR3 is made up of 17 amino acids. The sample comes from a study of blood T cells in healthy people across ages. Notes on the study in general: Versus aged donors, long-lived donors had higher diversity and more naive CD4+ cells.

Drawing of peripheral blood yielded about 10 milliliters from each donor. Each sample gave at least 6.5 million isolated PBMCs. This clonotype was sampled from a man aged 18 to 29 in good health. What was sequenced was blood. The rearrangement joins TRBV4-1 to TRBJ2-3, with 7 bases identical to TRBD2. The CDR3 reads CASSQEGYRGVGDTQYF. In DNA form, the CDR3 reads TGCGCCAGCAGCCAAGAGGGATATCGGGGGGTCGGAGATACGCAGTATTTT.